This T cell receptor (beta chain) is from a study of blood T cells in healthy people across ages. Study-level findings and limits: Per million T cells, the diversity of TCR beta decreased roughly linearly as age advanced.

The authors ran a second PCR of about 7 to 11 cycles using a sample-barcoded 5' primer and a J-beta primer mix. TCRdb itself ran the 5' RACE reads through MiXCR, one entry per CDR3 protein. This table has just over 1 million distinct CDR3 sequences, under 45% appearing once. After removal of 5 bases from V and 0 bases from J, the junction contained 7 bases not matched to a gene. The CDR3 runs 15 residues. Regarding this clonotype: What it binds is not known.

The J gene is TRBJ2-7, the V gene TRBV12-3 or TRBV12-4; 7 bases match TRBD2. This receptor was obtained from a woman between 55 and 75 years old in good health. Specimen: blood. CDR3: CASSLSGFPSYEQYF. The DNA of the CDR3 is TGTGCCAGCAGTCTTAGCGGGTTTCCCTCCTACGAGCAGTACTTC.